This T cell receptor beta chain comes out of a study of molecular identifiers for immune sequencing clone quantification. In the study overall: The replicate experiment used RNA from approximately 22,000 or 94,000 naive CD8 cells. This RNA was split into five aliquots, and four of them were sequenced. Study outcomes and limitations: Underestimated sizes of highly expanded clones could result from identical TCR molecules that share a barcode. For effector cells, clones above 20 RNA copies held over 99% of molecules; for naive cells, under 1%.

The table lists this clonotype with many counts. As yet, its antigen is unknown. Bulk TCR libraries used previously described methods and listed TCR primers. TCRdb ran MiXCR on the PCR reads and lists one entry per CDR3 protein. The table includes about half a million distinct CDR3 sequences, 25% detected once. This clonotype was sampled from a human donor in good health. Some libraries in this study had Jurkat cell RNA spiked in. Material for sequencing was naive CD8+ T cells from blood, with Jurkat cell RNA spiked in. Subset of the sample: FACS-sorted CD8+CD4-CCR7+CD45RA+ naive T cells.

This chain's CDR3 is CASSPHTGRGELFF. CDR3 in DNA: TGTGCCAGCAGTCCCCACACGGGGCGCGGGGAGCTGTTTTTT. This rearrangement joins TRBV3-1 to TRBJ2-2; the D call may be TRBD1 or TRBD2 (5 bases each). This CDR3 is built from 14 residues. V lost 6 bases, J lost 7 bases, and 15 bases lay in between. Looked up from germline, CDR1 is LGHDT and CDR2 is YNNKEL (reference sequence).